Listed below are T cell receptor beta chains from one sample, sequenced in a study of Ad26.COV2.S vaccination and SARS-CoV-2 variants. Assay used: immunoSEQ multiplex PCR; TCRdb lists only in-frame clones, some missing. Of roughly 700,000 clones detected, around 90% appear once; the ten largest clones hold approximately 1.5%. The sequenced sample was peripheral blood, obtained in a trial of Ad26.COV2.S vaccine versus placebo. These receptors came from a person between 18 and 65 years old who received the Ad26.COV2.S COVID-19 vaccine or a placebo. Both conserved end residues are part of each CDR3. The order of the fields is V gene, D gene, J gene, clone size, CDR3 protein, CDR3 DNA. The D gene is left open where the match is weak. Not every row has a clone size; where given, it reads once, few, many or a size class.

TRBV6-5,.,TRBJ2-3,few,CASSYSSGLADTQYF,TGTGCCAGCAGTTACTCTTCGGGGTTGGCAGATACGCAGTATTTT
TRBV7-3,.,TRBJ1-1,.,CASSLALNTEAFF,TGTGCCAGCAGCTTAGCCTTGAACACTGAAGCTTTCTTT
TRBV7-9,TRBD2,TRBJ2-1,.,CASSYPGLAGEERFF,TGTGCCAGCAGCTACCCGGGACTAGCGGGAGAAGAGAGGTTCTTC
TRBV7-9,.,TRBJ2-7,.,CASSFVGAGEHEQYF,TGTGCCAGCAGCTTCGTTGGGGCAGGGGAACACGAGCAGTACTTC
TRBV10-1,.,TRBJ2-3,once,CASSWTAGCTDTQYF,TGCGCCAGCAGCTGGACAGCGGGATGCACAGATACGCAGTATTTT
TRBV11-3,TRBD2,TRBJ2-3,.,CASSLGGKGLAGSDTQYF,TGTGCCAGCAGCTTAGGGGGGAAGGGACTAGCGGGCTCAGATACGCAGTATTTT
TRBV7-9,.,TRBJ1-4,.,CASSPGNKGFSNEKLFF,TGTGCCAGCAGCCCCGGCAACAAGGGTTTTTCTAATGAAAAACTGTTTTTT
TRBV12-3/TRBV12-4,.,TRBJ1-2,.,CASSSSQVHGYTF,TGTGCCAGCAGTTCATCACAGGTTCATGGCTACACCTTC
TRBV30,.,TRBJ2-6,.,CAWRGDGAYSGANVLTF,TGTGCCTGGAGAGGGGACGGCGCCTACTCTGGGGCCAACGTCCTGACTTTC
TRBV27,.,TRBJ2-7,.,CASSRSGGGYEQYF,TGTGCCAGCAGTCGTTCAGGGGGAGGCTACGAGCAGTACTTC
TRBV30,TRBD1,TRBJ2-4,.,CAWRAGTGIGTKNIQYF,TGTGCCTGGAGGGCCGGGACAGGGATCGGGACCAAAAACATTCAGTACTTC